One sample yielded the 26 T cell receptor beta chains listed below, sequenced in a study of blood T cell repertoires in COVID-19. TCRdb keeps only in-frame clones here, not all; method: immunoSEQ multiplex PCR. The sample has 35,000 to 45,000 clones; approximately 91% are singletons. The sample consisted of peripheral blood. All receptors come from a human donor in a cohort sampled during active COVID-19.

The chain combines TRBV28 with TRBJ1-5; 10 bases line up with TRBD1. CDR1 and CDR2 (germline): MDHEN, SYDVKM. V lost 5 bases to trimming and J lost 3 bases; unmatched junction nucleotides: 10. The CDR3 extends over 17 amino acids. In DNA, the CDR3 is TGTGCCAGCAGTGGGGCAGGGGGACAGGGGACCAATCAGCCCCAGCATTTT. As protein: CASSGAGGQGTNQPQHF.

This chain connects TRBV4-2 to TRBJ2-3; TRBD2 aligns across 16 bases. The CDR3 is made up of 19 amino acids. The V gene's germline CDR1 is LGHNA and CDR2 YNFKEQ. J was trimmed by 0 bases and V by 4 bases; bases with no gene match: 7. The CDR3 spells CASSRGGLAGGYSTDTQYF. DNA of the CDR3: TGTGCCAGCAGCCGAGGGGGACTAGCGGGGGGGTATAGCACAGATACGCAGTATTTT.

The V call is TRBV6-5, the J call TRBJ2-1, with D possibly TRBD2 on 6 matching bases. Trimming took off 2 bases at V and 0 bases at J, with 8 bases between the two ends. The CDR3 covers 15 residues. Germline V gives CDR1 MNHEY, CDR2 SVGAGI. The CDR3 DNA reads TGTGCCAGCAGTTACGCACTAGCCTCCTACAATGAGCAGTTCTTC. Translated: CASSYALASYNEQFF.

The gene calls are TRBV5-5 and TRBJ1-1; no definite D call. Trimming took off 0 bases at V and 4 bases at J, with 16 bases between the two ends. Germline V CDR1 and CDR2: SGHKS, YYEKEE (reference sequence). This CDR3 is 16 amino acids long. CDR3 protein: CASSLAARGGLTEAFF. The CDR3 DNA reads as TGTGCCAGCAGCTTGGCGGCGCGGGGAGGGCTCACTGAAGCTTTCTTT.

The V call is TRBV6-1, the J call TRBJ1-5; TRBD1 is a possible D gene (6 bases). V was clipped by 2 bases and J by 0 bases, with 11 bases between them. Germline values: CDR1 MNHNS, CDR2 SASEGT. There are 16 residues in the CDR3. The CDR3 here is CASSERGGDSNQPQHF. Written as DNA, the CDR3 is TGTGCCAGCAGTGAAAGGGGGGGCGATAGCAATCAGCCCCAGCATTTT.

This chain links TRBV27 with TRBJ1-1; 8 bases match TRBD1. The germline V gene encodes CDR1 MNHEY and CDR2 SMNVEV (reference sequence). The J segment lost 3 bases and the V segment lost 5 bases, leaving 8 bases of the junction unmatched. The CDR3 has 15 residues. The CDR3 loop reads CASSPARQGHTEAFF. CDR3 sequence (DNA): TGTGCCAGCAGTCCCGCCCGACAGGGGCACACTGAAGCTTTCTTT.

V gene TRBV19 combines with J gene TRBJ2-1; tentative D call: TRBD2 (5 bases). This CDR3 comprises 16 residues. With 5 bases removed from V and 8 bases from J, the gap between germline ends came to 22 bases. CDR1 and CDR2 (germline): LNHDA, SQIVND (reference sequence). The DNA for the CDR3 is TGTGCCAGTAGTCCGAGCCGGGGAGACTACGGCGATGAGCAGTTCTTC. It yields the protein CASSPSRGDYGDEQFF.

The CDR3 DNA follows: TGTGCCAGCTCACCCGCCCAAGCGGGGAGCACAGATACGCAGTATTTT. It encodes CASSPAQAGSTDTQYF. The chain employs TRBV18 and TRBJ2-3, with TRBD2 matching 7 bases. The ends lost 3 bases at V and 0 bases at J; junction bases unmatched: 6. The V gene's germline CDR1 is KGHSH and CDR2 LQKENI. The CDR3 runs 16 residues. Looking up the rest from reference TRBV18 and TRBJ2-3 gives the full variable domain: NAGVMQNPRHLVRRRGQEARLRCSPMKGHSHVYWYRQLPEEGLKFMVYLQKENIIDESGMPKERFSAEFPKEGPSILRIQQVVRGDSAAYFCASSPAQAGSTDTQYFGPGTRLTVL.

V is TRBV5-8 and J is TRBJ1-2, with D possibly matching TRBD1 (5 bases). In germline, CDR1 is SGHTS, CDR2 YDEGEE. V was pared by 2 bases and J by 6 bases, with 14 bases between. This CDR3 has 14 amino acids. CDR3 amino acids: CASSLTRVPHGYTF. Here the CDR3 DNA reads TGTGCCAGCAGCTTAACCAGGGTCCCCCATGGCTACACCTTC. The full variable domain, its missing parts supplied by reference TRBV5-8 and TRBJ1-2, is EAGVTQSPTHLIKTRGQQATLRCSPISGHTSVYWYQQALGLGLQFLLWYDEGEERNRGNFPPRFSGRQFPNYSSELNVNALELEDSALYLCASSLTRVPHGYTFGSGTRLTVV.

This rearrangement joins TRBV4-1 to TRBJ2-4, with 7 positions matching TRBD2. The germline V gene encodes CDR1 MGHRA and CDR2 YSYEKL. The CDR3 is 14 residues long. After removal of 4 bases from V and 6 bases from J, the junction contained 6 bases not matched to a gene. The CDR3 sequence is CASSPGLVINIQYF. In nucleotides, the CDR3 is TGCGCCAGCAGCCCCGGACTAGTGATAAACATTCAGTACTTC.

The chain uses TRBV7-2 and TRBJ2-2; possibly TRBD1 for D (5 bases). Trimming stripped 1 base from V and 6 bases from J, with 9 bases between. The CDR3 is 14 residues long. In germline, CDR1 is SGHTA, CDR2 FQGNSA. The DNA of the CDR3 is TGTGCCAGCAGCTTAGGGCAGGGCTCCGGGGAGCTGTTTTTT. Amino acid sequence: CASSLGQGSGELFF.

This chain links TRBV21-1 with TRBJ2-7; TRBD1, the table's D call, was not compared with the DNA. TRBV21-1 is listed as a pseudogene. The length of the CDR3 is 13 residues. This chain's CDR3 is CASSKSQGYEQYF. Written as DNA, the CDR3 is TGTGCCAGCAGCAAGTCACAGGGCTACGAGCAGTACTTC.

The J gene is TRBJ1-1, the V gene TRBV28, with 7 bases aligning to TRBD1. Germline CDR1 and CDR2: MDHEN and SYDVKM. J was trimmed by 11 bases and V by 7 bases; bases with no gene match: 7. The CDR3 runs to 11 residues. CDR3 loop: CASTMGQRAFF. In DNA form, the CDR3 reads TGTGCCAGCACCATGGGACAGCGGGCTTTCTTT.

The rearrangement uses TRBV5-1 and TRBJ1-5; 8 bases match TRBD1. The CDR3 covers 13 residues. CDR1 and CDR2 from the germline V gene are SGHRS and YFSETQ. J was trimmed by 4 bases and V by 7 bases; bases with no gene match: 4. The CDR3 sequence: CASGTGPNQPQHF. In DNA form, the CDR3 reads TGCGCCAGCGGGACAGGTCCGAATCAGCCCCAGCATTTT.

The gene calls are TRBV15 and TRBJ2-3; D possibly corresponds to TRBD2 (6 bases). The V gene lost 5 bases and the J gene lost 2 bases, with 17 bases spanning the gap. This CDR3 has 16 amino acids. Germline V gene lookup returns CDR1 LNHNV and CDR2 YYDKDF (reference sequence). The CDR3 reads CATSQVGGRNTDTQYF. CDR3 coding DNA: TGTGCCACCAGCCAGGTTGGGGGGAGGAACACAGATACGCAGTATTTT.

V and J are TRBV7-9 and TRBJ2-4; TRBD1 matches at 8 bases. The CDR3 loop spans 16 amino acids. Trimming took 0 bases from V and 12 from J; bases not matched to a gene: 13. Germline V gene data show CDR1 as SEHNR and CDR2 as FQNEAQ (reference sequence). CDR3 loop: CASSLAGGQADPSQYF. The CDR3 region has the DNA TGTGCCAGCAGCTTAGCGGGGGGACAGGCAGATCCCTCTCAGTACTTC. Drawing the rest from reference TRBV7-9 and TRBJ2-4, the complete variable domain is DTGVSQNPRHKITKRGQNVTFRCDPISEHNRLYWYRQTLGQGPEFLTYFQNEAQLEKSRLLSDRFSAERPKGSFSTLEIQRTEQGDSAMYLCASSLAGGQADPSQYFGAGTRLSVL.

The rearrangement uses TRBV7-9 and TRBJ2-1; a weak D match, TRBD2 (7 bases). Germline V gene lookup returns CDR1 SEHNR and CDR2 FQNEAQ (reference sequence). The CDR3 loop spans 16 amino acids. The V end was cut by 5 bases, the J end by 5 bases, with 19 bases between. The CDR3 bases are TGTGCCAGCAGCGCTCCGGTGCAGGGGAGGGACAATGAGCAGTTCTTC. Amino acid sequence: CASSAPVQGRDNEQFF.

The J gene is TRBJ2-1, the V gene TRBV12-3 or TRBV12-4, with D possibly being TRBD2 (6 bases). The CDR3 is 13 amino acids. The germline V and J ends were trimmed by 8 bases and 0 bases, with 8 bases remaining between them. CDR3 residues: CASGGSSYNEQFF. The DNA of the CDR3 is TGTGCCAGCGGGGGGAGCTCCTACAATGAGCAGTTCTTC.

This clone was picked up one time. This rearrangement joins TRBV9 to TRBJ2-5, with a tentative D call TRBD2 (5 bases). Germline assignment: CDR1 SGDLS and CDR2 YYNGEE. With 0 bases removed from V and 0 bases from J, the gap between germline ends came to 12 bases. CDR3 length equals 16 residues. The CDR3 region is CASSVGGRGYQETQYF. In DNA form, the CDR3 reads TGTGCCAGCAGCGTAGGAGGGAGAGGGTACCAAGAGACCCAGTACTTC.

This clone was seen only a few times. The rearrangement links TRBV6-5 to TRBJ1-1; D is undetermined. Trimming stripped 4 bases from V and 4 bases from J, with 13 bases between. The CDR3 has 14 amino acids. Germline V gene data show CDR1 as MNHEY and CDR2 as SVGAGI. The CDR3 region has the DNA TGTGCCAGCAGTTTACAGAGCCCCTTCACTGAAGCTTTCTTT. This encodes CASSLQSPFTEAFF.

CDR3 nucleotides: TGTGCCAGCAGCCTTTGGGGACAATCGGGAGGCTACACCTTC. Encoded protein: CASSLWGQSGGYTF. The gene calls are TRBV3-1 (or the pseudogene TRBV3-2) and TRBJ1-2; perhaps TRBD1 as D (6 bases). CDR1 LGHDT and CDR2 YNNKEL come from the germline V gene (reference sequence). The V end lost 4 bases, the J end lost 8 bases, and 17 bases lay between the germline ends. The CDR3 runs 14 residues.

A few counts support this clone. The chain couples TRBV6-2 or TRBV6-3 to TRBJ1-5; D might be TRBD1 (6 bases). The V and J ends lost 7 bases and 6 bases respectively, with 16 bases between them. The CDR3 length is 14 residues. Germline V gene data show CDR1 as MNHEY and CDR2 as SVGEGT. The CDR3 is CASTPWGGRQPQHF. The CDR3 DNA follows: TGTGCCAGCACCCCCTGGGGGGGCCGTCAGCCCCAGCATTTT.

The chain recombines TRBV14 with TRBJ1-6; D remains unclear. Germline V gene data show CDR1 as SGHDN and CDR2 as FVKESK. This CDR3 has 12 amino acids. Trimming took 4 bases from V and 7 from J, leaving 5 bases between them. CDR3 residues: CASSPSNSPLHF. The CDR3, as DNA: TGTGCCAGCAGCCCATCAAATTCACCCCTCCACTTT.

CDR3 nucleotide sequence: TGTGCCAGCAAGGGACAGGGGGCTTGGGATGAGCAGTTCTTC. Residues: CASKGQGAWDEQFF. This chain connects TRBV7-9 to TRBJ2-1; 12 bases align to TRBD1. Germline loops: CDR1 SEHNR, CDR2 FQNEAQ (reference sequence). This CDR3 contains 14 residues. With V trimmed by 7 bases and J by 8 bases, 6 bases remained unmatched.

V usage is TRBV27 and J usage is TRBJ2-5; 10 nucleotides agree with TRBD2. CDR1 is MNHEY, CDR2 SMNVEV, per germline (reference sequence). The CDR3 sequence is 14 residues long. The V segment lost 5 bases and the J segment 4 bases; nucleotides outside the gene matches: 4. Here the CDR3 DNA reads TGTGCCAGCAGTGAGCGGGGGGGCCCAGAGACCCAGTACTTC. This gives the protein CASSERGGPETQYF.

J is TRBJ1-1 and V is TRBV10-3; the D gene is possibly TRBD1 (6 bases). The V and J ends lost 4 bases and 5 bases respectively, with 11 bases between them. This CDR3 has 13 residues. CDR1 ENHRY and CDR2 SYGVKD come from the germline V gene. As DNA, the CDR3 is TGTGCCATCAGTGTCCCAGGGGCGACTGAAGCTTTCTTT. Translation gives CAISVPGATEAFF.